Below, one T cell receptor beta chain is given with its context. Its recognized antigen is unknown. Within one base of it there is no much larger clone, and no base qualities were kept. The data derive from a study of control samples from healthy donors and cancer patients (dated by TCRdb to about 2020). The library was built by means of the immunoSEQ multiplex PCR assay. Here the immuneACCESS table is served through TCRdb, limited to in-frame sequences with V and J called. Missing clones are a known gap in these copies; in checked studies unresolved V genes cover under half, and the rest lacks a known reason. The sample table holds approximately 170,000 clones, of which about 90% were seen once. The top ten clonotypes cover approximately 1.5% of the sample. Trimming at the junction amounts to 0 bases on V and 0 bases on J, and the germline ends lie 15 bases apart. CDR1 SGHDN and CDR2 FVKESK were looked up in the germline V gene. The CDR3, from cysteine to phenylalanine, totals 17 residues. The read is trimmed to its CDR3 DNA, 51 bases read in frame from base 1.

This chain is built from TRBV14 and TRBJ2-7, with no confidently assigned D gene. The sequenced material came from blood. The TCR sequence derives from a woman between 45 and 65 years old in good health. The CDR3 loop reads CASSQDKRGPSSYEQYF. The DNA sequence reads TGTGCCAGCAGCCAAGATAAACGTGGACCGAGCTCCTACGAGCAGTACTTC. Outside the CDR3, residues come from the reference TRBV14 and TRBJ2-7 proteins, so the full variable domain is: EAGVTQFPSHSVIEKGQTVTLRCDPISGHDNLYWYRRVMGKEIKFLLHFVKESKQDESGMPNNRFLAERTGGTYSTLKVQPAELEDSGVYFCASSQDKRGPSSYEQYFGPGTRLTVT.